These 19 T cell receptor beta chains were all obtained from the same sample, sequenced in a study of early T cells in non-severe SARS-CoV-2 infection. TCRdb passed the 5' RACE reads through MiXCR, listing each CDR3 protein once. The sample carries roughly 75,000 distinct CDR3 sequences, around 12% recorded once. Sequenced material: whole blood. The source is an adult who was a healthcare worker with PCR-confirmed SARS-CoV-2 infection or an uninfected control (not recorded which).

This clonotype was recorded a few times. CDR3 sequence: CASSLVHTDTQYF. For the CDR3, the DNA is TGTGCCAGCAGTTTGGTCCACACAGATACGCAGTATTTT. This chain links TRBV27 with TRBJ2-3; D unclear. Trimming took off 3 bases at V and 2 bases at J, with 6 bases between the two ends. Germline loops: CDR1 MNHEY, CDR2 SMNVEV (reference sequence). The length of the CDR3 is 13 residues.

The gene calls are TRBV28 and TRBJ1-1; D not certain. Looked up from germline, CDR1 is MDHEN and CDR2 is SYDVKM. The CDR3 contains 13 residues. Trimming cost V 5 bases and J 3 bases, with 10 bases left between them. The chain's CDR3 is CASSPGGDTEAFF. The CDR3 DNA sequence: TGTGCCAGCAGTCCTGGTGGGGACACTGAAGCTTTCTTT.

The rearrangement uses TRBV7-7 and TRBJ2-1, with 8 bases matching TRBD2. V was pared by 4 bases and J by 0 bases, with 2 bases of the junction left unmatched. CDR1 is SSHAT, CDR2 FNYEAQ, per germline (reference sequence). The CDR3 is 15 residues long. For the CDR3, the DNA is TGTGCCAGCAGCTCAACTAGCGGCTCCTACAATGAGCAGTTCTTC. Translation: CASSSTSGSYNEQFF.

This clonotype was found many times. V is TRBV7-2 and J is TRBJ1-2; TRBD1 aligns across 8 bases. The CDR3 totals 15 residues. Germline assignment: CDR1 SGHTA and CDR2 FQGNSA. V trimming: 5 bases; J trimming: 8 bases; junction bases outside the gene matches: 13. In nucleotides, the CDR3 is TGTGCCAGCAGCCCTGGAGGGCAGGGGGCGGAGGGCTACACCTTC. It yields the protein CASSPGGQGAEGYTF. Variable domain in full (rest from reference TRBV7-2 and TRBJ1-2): GAGVSQSPSNKVTEKGKDVELRCDPISGHTALYWYRQSLGQGLEFLIYFQGNSAPDKSGLPSDRFSAERTGGSVSTLTIQRTQQEDSAVYLCASSPGGQGAEGYTFGSGTRLTVV.

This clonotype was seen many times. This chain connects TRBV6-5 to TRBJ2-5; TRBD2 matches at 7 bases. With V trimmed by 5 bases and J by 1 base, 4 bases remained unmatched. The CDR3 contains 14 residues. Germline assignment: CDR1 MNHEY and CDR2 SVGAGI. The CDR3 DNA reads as TGTGCCAGCAGTCCTCGGGAGGCCCAAGAGACCCAGTACTTC. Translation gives CASSPREAQETQYF.

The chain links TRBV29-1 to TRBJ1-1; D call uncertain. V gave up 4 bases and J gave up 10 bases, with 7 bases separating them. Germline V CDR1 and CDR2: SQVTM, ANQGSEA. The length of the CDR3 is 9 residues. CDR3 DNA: TGCAGCGTTGGGTCACCAGCTTTCTTT. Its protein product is CSVGSPAFF.

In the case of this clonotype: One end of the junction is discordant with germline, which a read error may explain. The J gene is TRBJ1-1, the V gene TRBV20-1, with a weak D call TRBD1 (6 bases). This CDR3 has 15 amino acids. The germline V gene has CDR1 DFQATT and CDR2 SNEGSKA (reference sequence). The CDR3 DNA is TGCAGTGCTAGAGCCCCAGGGGTTTGGAACGCTGAAGCTTTCTTT. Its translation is CSARAPGVWNAEAFF.

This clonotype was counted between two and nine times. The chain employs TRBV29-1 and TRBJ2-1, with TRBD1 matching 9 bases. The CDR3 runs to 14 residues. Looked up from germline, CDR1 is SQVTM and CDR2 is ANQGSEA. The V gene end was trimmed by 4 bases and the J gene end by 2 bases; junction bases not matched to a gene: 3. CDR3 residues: CSVAWTGAYNEQFF. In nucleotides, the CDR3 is TGCAGCGTTGCGTGGACAGGGGCCTACAATGAGCAGTTCTTC.

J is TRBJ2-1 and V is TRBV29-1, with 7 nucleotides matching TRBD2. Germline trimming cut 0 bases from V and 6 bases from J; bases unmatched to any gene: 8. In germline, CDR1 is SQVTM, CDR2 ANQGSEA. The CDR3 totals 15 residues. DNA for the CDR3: TGCAGCGTTGAAGATGGCGGGAGAGGGGCCAATGAGCAGTTCTTC. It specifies CSVEDGGRGANEQFF.

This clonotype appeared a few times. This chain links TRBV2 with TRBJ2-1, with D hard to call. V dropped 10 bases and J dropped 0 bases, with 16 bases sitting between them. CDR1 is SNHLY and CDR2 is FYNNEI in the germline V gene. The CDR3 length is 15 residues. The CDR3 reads CATAPGRSSYNEQFF. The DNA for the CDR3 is TGTGCCACCGCGCCGGGCAGGAGCTCCTACAATGAGCAGTTCTTC. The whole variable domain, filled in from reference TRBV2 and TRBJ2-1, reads EPEVTQTPSHQVTQMGQEVILRCVPISNHLYFYWYRQILGQKVEFLVSFYNNEISEKSEIFDDQFSVERPDGSNFTLKIRSTKLEDSAMYFCATAPGRSSYNEQFFGPGTRLTVL.

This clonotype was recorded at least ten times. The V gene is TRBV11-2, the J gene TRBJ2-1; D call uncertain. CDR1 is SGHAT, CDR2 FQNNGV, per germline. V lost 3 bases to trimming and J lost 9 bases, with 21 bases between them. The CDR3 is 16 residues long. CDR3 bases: TGTGCCAGCAGCTTGAACGCCGGCAACAAAGGGTCTGAGCAGTTCTTC. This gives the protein CASSLNAGNKGSEQFF.

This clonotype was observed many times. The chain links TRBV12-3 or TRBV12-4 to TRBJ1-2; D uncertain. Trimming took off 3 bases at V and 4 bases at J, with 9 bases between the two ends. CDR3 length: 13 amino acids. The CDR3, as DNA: TGTGCCAGCAGTTTCGACGGTTCCTATGGCTACACCTTC. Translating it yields CASSFDGSYGYTF.

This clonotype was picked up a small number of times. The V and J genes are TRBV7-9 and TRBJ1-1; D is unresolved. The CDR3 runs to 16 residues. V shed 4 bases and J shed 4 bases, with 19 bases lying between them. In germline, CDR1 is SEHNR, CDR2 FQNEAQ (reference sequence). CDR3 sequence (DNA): TGTGCCAGCAGCTATCGTCCTGGGGAACAGAGCACTGAAGCTTTCTTT. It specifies CASSYRPGEQSTEAFF.

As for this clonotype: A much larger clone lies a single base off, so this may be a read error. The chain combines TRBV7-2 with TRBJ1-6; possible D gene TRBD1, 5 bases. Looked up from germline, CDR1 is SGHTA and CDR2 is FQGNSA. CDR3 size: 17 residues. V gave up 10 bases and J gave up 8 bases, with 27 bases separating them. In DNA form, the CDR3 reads TGTGCCAACACCTTTTCATGGACACGGGGGAGTTATTCACCCCTCCACTTT. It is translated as CANTFSWTRGSYSPLHF.

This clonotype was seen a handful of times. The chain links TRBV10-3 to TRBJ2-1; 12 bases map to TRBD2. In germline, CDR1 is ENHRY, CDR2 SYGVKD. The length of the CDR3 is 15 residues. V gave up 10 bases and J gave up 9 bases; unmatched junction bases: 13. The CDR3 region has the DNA TGTGCCACCGGGGGACTAGCGGGCACCGGCAGTGAGCAGTTCTTC. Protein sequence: CATGGLAGTGSEQFF.

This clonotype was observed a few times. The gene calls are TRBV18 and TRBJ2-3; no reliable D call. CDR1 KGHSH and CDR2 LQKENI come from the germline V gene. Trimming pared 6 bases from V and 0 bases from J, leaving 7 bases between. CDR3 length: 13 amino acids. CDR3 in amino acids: CASSPESTDTQYF. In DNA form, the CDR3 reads TGTGCCAGCTCCCCAGAAAGCACAGATACGCAGTATTTT. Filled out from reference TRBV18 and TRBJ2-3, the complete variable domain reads NAGVMQNPRHLVRRRGQEARLRCSPMKGHSHVYWYRQLPEEGLKFMVYLQKENIIDESGMPKERFSAEFPKEGPSILRIQQVVRGDSAAYFCASSPESTDTQYFGPGTRLTVL.

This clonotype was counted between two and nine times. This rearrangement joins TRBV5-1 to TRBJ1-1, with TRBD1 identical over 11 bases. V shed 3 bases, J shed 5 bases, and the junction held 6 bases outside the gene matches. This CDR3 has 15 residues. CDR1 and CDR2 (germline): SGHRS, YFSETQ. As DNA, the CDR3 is TGCGCCAGCAGCTCCCCCGGGACAGGGGGGACTGAAGCTTTCTTT. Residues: CASSSPGTGGTEAFF.

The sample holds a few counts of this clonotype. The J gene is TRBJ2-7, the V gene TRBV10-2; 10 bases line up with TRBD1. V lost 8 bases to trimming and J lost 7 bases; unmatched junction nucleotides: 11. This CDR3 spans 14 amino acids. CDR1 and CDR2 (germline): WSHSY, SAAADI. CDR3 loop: CASWAADRGNEQYF. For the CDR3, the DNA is TGCGCCAGCTGGGCGGCGGACAGGGGGAATGAGCAGTACTTC.

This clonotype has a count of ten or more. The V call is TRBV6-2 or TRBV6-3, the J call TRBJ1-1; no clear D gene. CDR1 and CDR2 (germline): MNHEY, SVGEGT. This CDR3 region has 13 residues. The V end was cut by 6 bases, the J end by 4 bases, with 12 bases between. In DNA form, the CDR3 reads TGTGCCAGCAGCCTTCCGGAAGCCACTGAAGCTTTCTTT. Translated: CASSLPEATEAFF.